Shown below are 10 T cell receptor beta chains from a single sample sequenced in a study of OX40 agonist ivuxolimab in advanced cancers. Repertoires were generated with immunoSEQ multiplex PCR, while TCRdb's copy carries only in-frame clones and drops some. The profile covers approximately 120,000 clones, with 85% to 95% appearing a single time and under 0.85% taken by the ten largest. The sequences come from CD4+ or CD8+ T cells sorted from blood, collected in a trial of the OX40 agonist ivuxolimab. The origin of the receptors is an adult with an advanced solid tumor such as melanoma, head and neck, liver or kidney cancer.

The V gene is TRBV5-1, the J gene TRBJ2-3; D is uncertain. The CDR3 has 11 amino acids. Germline V gene sequence: CDR1 SGHRS, CDR2 YFSETQ. With 7 bases removed from V and 3 bases from J, the gap between germline ends came to 6 bases. CDR3 sequence: CASGRTDTQYF. The DNA of the CDR3 is TGCGCCAGCGGGCGGACAGATACGCAGTATTTT.

The gene calls are TRBV6-5 and TRBJ2-7, with D maybe TRBD2 (5 bases). Trimming removed 2 bases at V and 0 bases at J, with 14 bases between. This CDR3 region has 16 residues. Germline CDR1 is MNHEY and CDR2 is SVGAGI. The CDR3 reads CASSYGGGQVSYEQYF. CDR3 coding DNA: TGTGCCAGCAGTTACGGAGGAGGTCAAGTCTCCTACGAGCAGTACTTC.

This clone was counted once. The V gene is TRBV28, the J gene TRBJ2-3, with 9 nucleotides matching TRBD2. The CDR3 extends over 20 amino acids. CDR1 is MDHEN, CDR2 SYDVKM, per germline. The junction had 19 bases not matched to a gene; V was cut back by 5 bases and J by 1 base. CDR3 sequence: CASSPGVAGGRMEGTDTQYF. In DNA, the CDR3 is TGTGCCAGCAGTCCCGGAGTGGCGGGAGGGAGAATGGAGGGCACAGATACGCAGTATTTT.

For the CDR3, the DNA is TGCGCCAGCAGCCAAGATGGAGGGTCAACTAATGAAAAACTGTTTTTT. Translating gives CASSQDGGSTNEKLFF. The rearrangement links TRBV4-1 to TRBJ1-4; D call uncertain. The germline V gene has CDR1 MGHRA and CDR2 YSYEKL. Trimming took 0 bases from V and 0 from J, leaving 8 bases between them. This CDR3 region has 16 residues.

This CDR3 is CASSLYGIGTSGSHEQYF. CDR3 nucleotides: TGTGCCAGCAGCTTATATGGGATCGGGACTAGCGGGAGCCACGAGCAGTACTTC. V gene TRBV7-2 combines with J gene TRBJ2-7; 14 bases align to TRBD2. Germline lookup yields CDR1 SGHTA and CDR2 FQGNSA. The CDR3 runs 18 residues. V dropped 2 bases and J dropped 5; count of bases not matched to a gene: 11.

The rearrangement uses TRBV5-1 and TRBJ2-7; D possibly matches TRBD1 or TRBD2 (5 bases each). The CDR3 consists of 15 residues. Trimming took off 0 bases at V and 6 bases at J, with 16 bases between the two ends. Looked up from germline, CDR1 is SGHRS and CDR2 is YFSETQ. CDR3 residues: CASSLGGDQIGEQYF. The CDR3, as DNA: TGCGCCAGCAGCTTGGGAGGGGATCAGATCGGCGAGCAGTACTTC. The complete variable domain, with remaining parts taken from reference TRBV5-1 and TRBJ2-7, reads KAGVTQTPRYLIKTRGQQVTLSCSPISGHRSVSWYQQTPGQGLQFLFEYFSETQRNKGNFPGRFSGRQFSNSRSEMNVSTLELGDSALYLCASSLGGDQIGEQYFGPGTRLTVT.

This chain connects TRBV19 to TRBJ2-7; D might be TRBD1 (5 bases). This CDR3 has 15 amino acids. The V gene's germline CDR1 is LNHDA and CDR2 SQIVND (reference sequence). V shed 3 bases and J shed 0 bases, with 12 bases lying between them. The CDR3 protein is CASSIREQASYEQYF. CDR3 DNA sequence: TGTGCCAGTAGTATCCGAGAACAGGCCTCCTACGAGCAGTACTTC.

V and J are TRBV7-8 and TRBJ2-7; D gene ambiguous. This CDR3 spans 13 amino acids. V was clipped by 5 bases and J by 3 bases, with 11 bases between them. Germline-derived CDR1 and CDR2 are SGHVS and FQNEAQ. CDR3 nucleotides: TGTGCCAGCAGCCTAGGCCCGCGCTACGAGCAGTACTTC. Its protein is CASSLGPRYEQYF.

This clone has only a few counts. This chain links TRBV21-1 with TRBJ1-2; the table's D call TRBD1 went unverified against the DNA. TRBV21-1 is a documented pseudogene. The length of the CDR3 is 15 residues. CDR3 DNA sequence: TGTGCCAGCAGCAGACCGGACAGGGGGCATAATGGCTACACCTTC. It specifies CASSRPDRGHNGYTF.

The rearrangement uses TRBV9 and TRBJ2-5; 12 nucleotides agree with TRBD2. The CDR3 extends over 15 amino acids. From germline, CDR1 is SGDLS and CDR2 YYNGEE. V was pared by 4 bases and J by 3 bases, with 4 bases of the junction left unmatched. The CDR3 DNA follows: TGTGCCAGCAGCCAACGACTAGCGGGAGAAGAGACCCAGTACTTC. This translates into CASSQRLAGEETQYF.